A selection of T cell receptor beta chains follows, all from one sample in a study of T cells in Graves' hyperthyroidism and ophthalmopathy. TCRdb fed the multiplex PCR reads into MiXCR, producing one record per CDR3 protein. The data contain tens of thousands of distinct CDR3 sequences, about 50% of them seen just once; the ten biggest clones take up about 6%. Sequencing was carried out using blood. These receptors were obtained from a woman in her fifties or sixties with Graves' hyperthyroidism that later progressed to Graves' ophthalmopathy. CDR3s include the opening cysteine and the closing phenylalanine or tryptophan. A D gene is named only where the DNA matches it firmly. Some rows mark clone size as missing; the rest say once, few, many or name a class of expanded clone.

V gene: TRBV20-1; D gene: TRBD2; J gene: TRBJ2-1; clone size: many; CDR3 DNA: TGCAGTGCTAGAGGTTTAGTTAGTAGCGGGAGAGGAGATGAGCAGTTCTTC; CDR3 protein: CSARGLVSSGRGDEQFF
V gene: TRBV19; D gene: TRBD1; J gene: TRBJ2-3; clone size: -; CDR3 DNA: TGTGCCAGTAGCAGGGGGCGCGGCACAGATACGCAGTATTTT; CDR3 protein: CASSRGRGTDTQYF
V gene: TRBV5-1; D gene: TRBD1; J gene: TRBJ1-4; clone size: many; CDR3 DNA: TGCGCCAGCAGCTTGTTGGGGACAGGGAATGAAAAACTGTTTTTT; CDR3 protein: CASSLLGTGNEKLFF
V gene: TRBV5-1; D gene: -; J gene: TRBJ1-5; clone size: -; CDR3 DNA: TGCGCCAGCAGCTCTGGACGGCTTGGGAGCAATCAGCCCCAGCATTTT; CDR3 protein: CASSSGRLGSNQPQHF
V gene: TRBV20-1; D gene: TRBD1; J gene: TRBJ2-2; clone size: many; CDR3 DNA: TGCAGTGCTCGAAAAAGGGGGCCGAACACCGGGGAGCTGTTTTTT; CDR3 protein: CSARKRGPNTGELFF
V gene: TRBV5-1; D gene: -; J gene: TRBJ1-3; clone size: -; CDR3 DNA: TGCGCCAGCGGCTTAGTGTCCTCTGGAAACACCATATATTTT; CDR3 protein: CASGLVSSGNTIYF
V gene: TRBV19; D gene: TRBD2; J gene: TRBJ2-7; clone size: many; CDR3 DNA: TGTGCCAGTAGTATCGCAGCGGGAGCCTCCTACGAGCAGTACTTC; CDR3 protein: CASSIAAGASYEQYF
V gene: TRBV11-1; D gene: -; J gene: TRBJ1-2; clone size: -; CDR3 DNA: TGTGCCAGCAGCTTAGTAAGCAGAGCAAACACCGGGGACAACTATGGCTACACCTTC; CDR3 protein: CASSLVSRANTGDNYGYTF
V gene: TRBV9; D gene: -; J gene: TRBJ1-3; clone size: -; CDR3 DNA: TGTGCCAGCAGCGGCTTCGGGGGTGCTAGAAACATCATATATTTT; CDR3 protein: CASSGFGGARNIIYF
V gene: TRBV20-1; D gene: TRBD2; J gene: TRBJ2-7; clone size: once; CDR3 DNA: TGCAGTGCTTTCCGGACTAGCGGGAGCTCCTACGAGCAGTACTTC; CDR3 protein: CSAFRTSGSSYEQYF
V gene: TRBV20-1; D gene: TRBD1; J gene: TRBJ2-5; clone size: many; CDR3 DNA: TGCAGTGCTCAAATTACAGGGGACCAAGAGACCCAGTACTTC; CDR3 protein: CSAQITGDQETQYF
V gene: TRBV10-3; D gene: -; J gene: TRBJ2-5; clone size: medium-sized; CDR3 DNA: TGTGCCATCAGTGAGGTGGCAATCCAAGAGACCCAGTACTTC; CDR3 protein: CAISEVAIQETQYF
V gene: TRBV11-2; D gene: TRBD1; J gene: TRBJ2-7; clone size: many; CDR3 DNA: TGTGCCAGCAGCTTAGAACGGACAGGGACCTACGAGCAGTACTTC; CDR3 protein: CASSLERTGTYEQYF
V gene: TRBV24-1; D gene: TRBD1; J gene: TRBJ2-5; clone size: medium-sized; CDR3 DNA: TGTGCCACCAGTGACCTTGGACAGGGATTTGGGACCCAGTACTTC; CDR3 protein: CATSDLGQGFGTQYF
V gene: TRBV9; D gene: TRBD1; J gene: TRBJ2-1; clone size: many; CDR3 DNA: TGTGCCAGCAGCGTAGTAGGGACAGATCTAAATGAGCAGTTCTTC; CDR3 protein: CASSVVGTDLNEQFF
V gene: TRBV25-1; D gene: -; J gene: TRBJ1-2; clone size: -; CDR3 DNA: TGTGCTAGAGTTCCGGGCAGGTATAACTATGGCTACACCTTC; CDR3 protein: CARVPGRYNYGYTF
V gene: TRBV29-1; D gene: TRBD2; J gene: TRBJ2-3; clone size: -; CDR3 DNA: TGCAGCGTTGAGCCTAGCGGGAGTCTCAATGAGCAGTATTTT; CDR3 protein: CSVEPSGSLNEQYF
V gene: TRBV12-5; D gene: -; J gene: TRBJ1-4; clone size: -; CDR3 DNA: TGTGCTAGTGGTCTAAGCCTCGAAAAACTGTTTTTT; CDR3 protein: CASGLSLEKLFF
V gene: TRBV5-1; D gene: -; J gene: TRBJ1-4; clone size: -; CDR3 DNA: TGCGCCAGCGGCACGGACAGTGCTAATGAAAAACTGTTTTTT; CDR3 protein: CASGTDSANEKLFF
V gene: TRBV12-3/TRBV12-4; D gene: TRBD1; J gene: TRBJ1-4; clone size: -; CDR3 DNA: TGTGCCAGCAGACGGGGACAGAGTAATGAAAAACTGTTTTTT; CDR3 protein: CASRRGQSNEKLFF
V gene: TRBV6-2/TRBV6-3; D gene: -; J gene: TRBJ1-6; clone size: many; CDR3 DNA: TGTGCCAGCAGTACGACAGGTTATAATTCACCCCTCCACTTT; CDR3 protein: CASSTTGYNSPLHF
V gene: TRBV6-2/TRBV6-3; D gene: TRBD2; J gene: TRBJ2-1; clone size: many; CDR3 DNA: TGTGCCAGCAGTTGGGGGGGTAATGAGCAGTTCTTC; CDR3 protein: CASSWGGNEQFF
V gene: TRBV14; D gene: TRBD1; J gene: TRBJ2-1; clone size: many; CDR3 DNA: TGTGCCAGCAGCCAGGGGACAGTCTACAATGAGCAGTTCTTC; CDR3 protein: CASSQGTVYNEQFF
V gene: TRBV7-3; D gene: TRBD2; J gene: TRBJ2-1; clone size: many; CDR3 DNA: TGTGCCAGCAGCTTAATCGGGACTACTAACAATGAGCAGTTCTTC; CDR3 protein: CASSLIGTTNNEQFF
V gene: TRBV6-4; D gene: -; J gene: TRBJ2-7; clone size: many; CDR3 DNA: TGTGCCAGCAGTGACTCTTGGGTGTCCTACGAGCAGTACTTC; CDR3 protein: CASSDSWVSYEQYF
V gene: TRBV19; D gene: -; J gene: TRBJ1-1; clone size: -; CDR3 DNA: TGTGCCTGTAGTTCCGTTCGGTATTATAGCACTGAAGCTTTCTTT; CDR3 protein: CACSSVRYYSTEAFF
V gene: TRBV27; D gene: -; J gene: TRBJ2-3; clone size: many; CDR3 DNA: TGTGCCAGCAGACCTTGGGACAAGGATACGCAGTATTTT; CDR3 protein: CASRPWDKDTQYF
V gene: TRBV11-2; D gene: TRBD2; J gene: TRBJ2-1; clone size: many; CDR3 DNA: TGTGCCAGCAGCCCCGGACTAGCGGAGGGAAAGAACAATGAGCAGTTCTTC; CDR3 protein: CASSPGLAEGKNNEQFF
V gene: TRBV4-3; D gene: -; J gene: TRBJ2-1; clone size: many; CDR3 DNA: TGCGCCAGCAGAAGGACCCCGGAGCCCTACAATGAGCAGTTCTTC; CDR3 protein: CASRRTPEPYNEQFF
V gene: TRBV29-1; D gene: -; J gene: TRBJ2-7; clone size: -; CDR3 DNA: TGCAGCGTTGTTCAGCACGAGCAGTACTTC; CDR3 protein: CSVVQHEQYF
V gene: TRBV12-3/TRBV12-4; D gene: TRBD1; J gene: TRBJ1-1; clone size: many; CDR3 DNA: TGTGCCAGCAGTCTCCAAGCGGGGACAGGGGCTTTCTTT; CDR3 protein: CASSLQAGTGAFF
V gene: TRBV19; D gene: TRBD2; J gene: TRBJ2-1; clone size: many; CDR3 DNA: TGTGCCAGTTCTAGCGGGAGGGTAGGGAATGAGCAGTTCTTC; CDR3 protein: CASSSGRVGNEQFF